Presented here are 16 T cell receptor beta chains from one specimen sequenced in a study of cytomegalovirus exposure and HLA in healthy donors. The PCR employed 60 Vbeta primers together with 13 Jbeta primers. Assay: immunoSEQ multiplex PCR; the TCRdb copy retains only in-frame clones and omits some. In total, the table holds some 150,000 clones. The source material was PBMCs. The receptors originated from a woman younger than 30 in good health and CMV-seronegative.

The chain recombines TRBV7-9 with TRBJ2-1; TRBD1 is a possible D gene (6 bases). V lost 2 bases and J 9 bases, leaving 20 bases between the germline ends. The CDR3 spans 16 residues. The germline CDR1 and CDR2 sequences are SEHNR and FQNEAQ (reference sequence). Here the CDR3 reads CASSLKGDYTAVEQFF. CDR3 nucleotides: TGTGCCAGCAGCTTAAAGGGGGATTATACTGCGGTTGAGCAGTTCTTC.

The rearrangement links TRBV4-1 to TRBJ2-7; 8 bases agree with TRBD2. V gave up 3 bases and J gave up 2 bases; unmatched junction bases: 3. There are 14 residues in the CDR3. Germline-derived CDR1 and CDR2 are MGHRA and YSYEKL. Here the CDR3 reads CASSQGLDTYEQYF. The CDR3 DNA follows: TGCGCCAGCAGCCAGGGACTAGATACCTACGAGCAGTACTTC.

V gene TRBV5-1 combines with J gene TRBJ2-3; maybe TRBD2 (6 bases). Germline V gene data show CDR1 as SGHRS and CDR2 as YFSETQ. V dropped 0 bases and J dropped 6 bases, with 14 bases sitting between them. This CDR3 spans 15 amino acids. CDR3 in amino acids: CASSLASGSADTQYF. In nucleotides, the CDR3 is TGCGCCAGCAGCTTGGCCAGCGGGTCGGCGGATACGCAGTATTTT.

This rearrangement joins TRBV11-3 to TRBJ2-3; 9 nucleotides align to TRBD1. CDR3 length: 16 residues. Germline V CDR1 and CDR2: SGHNT, YENEEA. The junction had 5 bases not matched to a gene; V was cut back by 1 base and J by 3 bases. CDR3 protein: CASSLGRTGVTDTQYF. Written as DNA, the CDR3 is TGTGCCAGCAGCTTAGGGAGGACAGGGGTGACAGATACGCAGTATTTT.

V and J are TRBV29-1 and TRBJ1-1; D is ambiguous. This CDR3 has 12 amino acids. Germline-derived CDR1 and CDR2 are SQVTM and ANQGSEA. Trimming took 4 bases from V and 1 from J, leaving 7 bases between them. The chain's CDR3 is CSVAEGNTEAFF. CDR3 nucleotides: TGCAGCGTTGCGGAGGGGAACACTGAAGCTTTCTTT.

The chain combines TRBV9 with TRBJ2-1; a weak D match, TRBD2 (7 bases). CDR1 SGDLS and CDR2 YYNGEE come from the germline V gene. Trimming left V 0 bases short and J 0 bases short, with 10 bases between. The length of the CDR3 is 16 residues. The CDR3 DNA sequence: TGTGCCAGCAGCGTAGCTCGGGGGGCCTCCTACAATGAGCAGTTCTTC. This encodes CASSVARGASYNEQFF.

The chain has TRBV18 and TRBJ2-3; 11 bases map to TRBD2. The V segment lost 3 bases and the J segment 2 bases; nucleotides outside the gene matches: 7. This CDR3 contains 17 residues. Germline CDR1 and CDR2: KGHSH and LQKENI. The CDR3 protein is CASSPLYSGRDTDTQYF. CDR3 bases: TGTGCCAGCTCACCGCTATATAGCGGGAGGGACACAGATACGCAGTATTTT.

The chain is built from TRBV5-1 and TRBJ2-2; 10 bases match TRBD1. V dropped 3 bases and J dropped 7; count of bases not matched to a gene: 6. The CDR3 consists of 15 residues. Germline CDR1 is SGHRS and CDR2 is YFSETQ. CDR3 sequence: CASSWRTGGNGELFF. The CDR3 DNA is TGCGCCAGCAGCTGGAGGACAGGGGGTAACGGGGAGCTGTTTTTT.

The chain recombines TRBV21-1 with TRBJ1-2. TRBV21-1 is recorded as a pseudogene. CDR3 length: 16 amino acids. The CDR3 nucleotides are TGTGCCAGCAGCAAAGTAAGTGAGGAAAACAACTATGGCTACACCTTC. It is translated as CASSKVSEENNYGYTF.

The V call is TRBV7-2, the J call TRBJ2-3; TRBD1 matches 8 bases. The length of the CDR3 is 17 residues. Germline CDR1 is SGHTA and CDR2 is FQGNSA. With V trimmed by 8 bases and J by 0 bases, 13 bases remained unmatched. CDR3 bases: TGTGCCAGCTGGGGACAGGCGCTCTCCACTAGCACAGATACGCAGTATTTT. This encodes CASWGQALSTSTDTQYF.

V is TRBV29-1 and J is TRBJ1-5, with unresolved D. Trimming stripped 5 bases from V and 4 bases from J, with 9 bases between. In germline, CDR1 is SQVTM, CDR2 ANQGSEA. The CDR3 runs to 12 residues. This chain's CDR3 is CSVKQRNQPQHF. For the CDR3, the DNA is TGCAGCGTTAAGCAGCGAAATCAGCCCCAGCATTTT.

The rearrangement links TRBV5-1 to TRBJ2-5; D is uncertain. This CDR3 is 12 amino acids long. Germline values: CDR1 SGHRS, CDR2 YFSETQ. V lost 4 bases, J lost 5 bases, and 9 bases lay in between. The CDR3 is CASSLAVETQYF. The DNA for the CDR3 is TGCGCCAGCAGCCTGGCGGTGGAGACCCAGTACTTC.

The chain recombines TRBV9 with TRBJ2-5, with D possibly matching TRBD1 (5 bases). V dropped 3 bases and J dropped 4 bases, with 19 bases sitting between them. The V gene's germline CDR1 is SGDLS and CDR2 YYNGEE. This CDR3 has 16 amino acids. Here the CDR3 DNA reads TGTGCCAGCAGCGCCGGACAAGGCATGGCTGGAGAGACCCAGTACTTC. Protein product: CASSAGQGMAGETQYF.

This sequence joins TRBV6-1 and TRBJ1-2; D may be TRBD1 (6 bases). Trimming left V 3 bases short and J 2 bases short, with 13 bases between. This CDR3 is 15 amino acids long. Germline V gives CDR1 MNHNS, CDR2 SASEGT. As DNA, the CDR3 is TGTGCCAGCAGTGAGGCAGGGGCCGCCAACTATGGCTACACCTTC. Protein sequence: CASSEAGAANYGYTF.

The chain has TRBV6-5 and TRBJ1-6; 7 bases fit TRBD1. Germline assignment: CDR1 MNHEY and CDR2 SVGAGI. CDR3 length: 16 residues. The J segment lost 7 bases and the V segment lost 4 bases, leaving 10 bases of the junction unmatched. DNA of the CDR3: TGTGCCAGCAGTTTCAGCGCCAACAGGGGAAATTCACCCCTCCACTTT. Amino acid sequence: CASSFSANRGNSPLHF.

In nucleotides, the CDR3 is TGTGCCAGCAGCCAAGATACGCGGGAGGGCCGGTACATTCAGTACTTC. Residues: CASSQDTREGRYIQYF. V gene TRBV4-2 combines with J gene TRBJ2-4; the match to TRBD2 covers 9 bases. The CDR3 contains 16 residues. V shed 0 bases and J 8 bases; nucleotides not matched to a gene: 8. Germline CDR1 and CDR2: LGHNA and YNFKEQ.